These 9 T cell receptor beta chains were all obtained from the same sample, sequenced in a study of blood T cell repertoires in COVID-19. Data came from immunoSEQ multiplex PCR; TCRdb stores just in-frame clones and leaves some out. The repertoire has about 400,000 clones, around nine tenths of them found once; the top ten carry roughly 10%. The sequenced sample was PBMCs or T cells enriched from blood (not recorded which). The receptors originated from a woman aged 50 to 60 who had recovered from COVID-19.

V is TRBV5-4 and J is TRBJ1-2; D perhaps matches TRBD1 (5 bases). Germline V gene sequence: CDR1 SGHNT, CDR2 YYREEE (reference sequence). The CDR3 covers 14 residues. Deletions cut 4 bases from V and 3 bases from J, with 13 bases between. CDR3 coding DNA: TGTGCCAGCAGCATAGACAGCGCGGACTATGGCTACACCTTC. Translated: CASSIDSADYGYTF.

This sequence joins TRBV10-1 and TRBJ1-1, with TRBD1 as a possible D gene (6 bases). The V and J ends lost 5 bases and 1 base respectively, with 11 bases between them. CDR3 size: 14 residues. CDR1 and CDR2 (germline): WNHNN, SYGVQD (reference sequence). The CDR3 DNA reads TGCGCCAGCAGTCCGGACAGCCAGAACACTGAAGCTTTCTTT. Amino acid sequence: CASSPDSQNTEAFF.

CDR3 protein: CASSLFGQGDMNTEAFF. The CDR3 region has the DNA TGTGCCAGCAGCTTGTTCGGTCAGGGGGACATGAACACTGAAGCTTTCTTT. The genes are TRBV5-8 and TRBJ1-1; TRBD1 matches 7 bases. V was clipped by 1 base and J by 0 bases; unmatched bases: 9. The CDR3 contains 17 residues. Germline CDR1 and CDR2: SGHTS and YDEGEE.

This rearrangement joins TRBV28 to TRBJ1-1; no definite D call. The V and J ends lost 2 bases and 8 bases respectively, with 6 bases between them. Germline lookup yields CDR1 MDHEN and CDR2 SYDVKM. There are 11 residues in the CDR3. The CDR3 loop reads CASSLRKEAFF. The CDR3 region has the DNA TGTGCCAGCAGTTTACGTAAAGAAGCTTTCTTT.

In this sample, this clone turned up once. CDR3 DNA: TGTGCCAGCAGCCCTTCCGCGTGGAGTTGGGACAGGGGGCAGCCCCAGCATTTT. The encoded protein is CASSPSAWSWDRGQPQHF. The chain uses TRBV7-6 and TRBJ1-5; 11 nucleotides match TRBD1. CDR3 length: 18 amino acids. Germline lookup yields CDR1 SGHVS and CDR2 FNYEAQ. V was pared by 5 bases and J by 7 bases, with 16 bases of the junction left unmatched.

The chain carries TRBV19 and TRBJ1-6; 8 nucleotides match TRBD1. J was trimmed by 9 bases and V by 5 bases; bases with no gene match: 9. CDR3 length: 15 residues. Germline lookup yields CDR1 LNHDA and CDR2 SQIVND (reference sequence). CDR3 bases: TGTGCCAGTAGTCCCCGAAGACAGGGGAGTTCACCCCTCCACTTT. Translation gives CASSPRRQGSSPLHF.

This clone was seen a single time. The chain employs TRBV6-2 or TRBV6-3 and TRBJ1-5; TRBD1 matches at 8 bases. The CDR3 is 16 residues long. The V segment lost 4 bases and the J segment 4 bases; nucleotides outside the gene matches: 9. CDR1 and CDR2 from the germline V gene are MNHEY and SVGEGT. In nucleotides, the CDR3 is TGTGCCAGCAGTTTCTCCCACAGGGGGAGAAATCAGCCCCAGCATTTT. Amino acids: CASSFSHRGRNQPQHF.

This clone was seen more than once but under ten times. This chain links TRBV9 with TRBJ2-2, with 12 bases lining up with TRBD2. The CDR3 runs to 17 residues. J lost 1 base, V lost 4 bases, and 5 bases had no gene match. The germline CDR1 and CDR2 sequences are SGDLS and YYNGEE. The CDR3 sequence: CASSLTSGGRNTGELFF. In nucleotides, the CDR3 is TGTGCCAGCAGCCTCACTAGCGGGGGGCGGAACACCGGGGAGCTGTTTTTT.

In its sample, this clone was seen once. This rearrangement joins TRBV3-1 (or the pseudogene TRBV3-2) to TRBJ1-4; 9 bases map to TRBD1. Germline CDR1 reads LGHDT; CDR2 reads YNNKEL (reference sequence). V shed 5 bases, J shed 3 bases, and the junction held 10 bases outside the gene matches. The CDR3 covers 17 residues. For the CDR3, the DNA is TGTGCCAGCAGCAAAAGGACAGGGGCGCGAGCTAATGAAAAACTGTTTTTT. It encodes CASSKRTGARANEKLFF.